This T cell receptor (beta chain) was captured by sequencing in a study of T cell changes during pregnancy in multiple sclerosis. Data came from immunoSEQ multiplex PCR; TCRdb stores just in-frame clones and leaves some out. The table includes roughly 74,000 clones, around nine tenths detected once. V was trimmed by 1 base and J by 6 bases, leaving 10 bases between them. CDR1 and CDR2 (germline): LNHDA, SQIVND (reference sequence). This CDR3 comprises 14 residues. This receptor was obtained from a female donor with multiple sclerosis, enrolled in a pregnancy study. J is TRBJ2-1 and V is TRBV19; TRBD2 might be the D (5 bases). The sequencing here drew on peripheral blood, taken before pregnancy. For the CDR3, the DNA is TGTGCCAGTAGTATAGCGGGGTTAGGCAATGAGCAGTTCTTC. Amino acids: CASSIAGLGNEQFF.